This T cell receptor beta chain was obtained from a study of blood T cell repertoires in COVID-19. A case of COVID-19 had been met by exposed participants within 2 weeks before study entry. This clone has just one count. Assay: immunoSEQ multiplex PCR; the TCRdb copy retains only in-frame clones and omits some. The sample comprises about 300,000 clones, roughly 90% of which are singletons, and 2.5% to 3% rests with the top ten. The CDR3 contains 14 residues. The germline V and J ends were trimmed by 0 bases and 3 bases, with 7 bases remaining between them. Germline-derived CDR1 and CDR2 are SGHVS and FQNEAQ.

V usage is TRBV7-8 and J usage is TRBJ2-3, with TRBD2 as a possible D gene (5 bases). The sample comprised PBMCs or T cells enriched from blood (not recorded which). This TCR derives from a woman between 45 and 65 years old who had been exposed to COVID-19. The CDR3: CASSLAQRTDTQYF. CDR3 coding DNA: TGTGCCAGCAGCTTAGCTCAGCGGACAGATACGCAGTATTTT.